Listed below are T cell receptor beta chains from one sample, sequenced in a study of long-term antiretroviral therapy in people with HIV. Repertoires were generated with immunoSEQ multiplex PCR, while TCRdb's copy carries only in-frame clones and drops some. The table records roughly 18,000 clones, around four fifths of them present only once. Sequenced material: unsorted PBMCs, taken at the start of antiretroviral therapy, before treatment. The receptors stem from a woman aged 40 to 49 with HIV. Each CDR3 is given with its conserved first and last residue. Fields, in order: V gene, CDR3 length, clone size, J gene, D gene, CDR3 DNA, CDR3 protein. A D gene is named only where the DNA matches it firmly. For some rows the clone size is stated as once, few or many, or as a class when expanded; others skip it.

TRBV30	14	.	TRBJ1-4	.	TGTGCCTGGAGTACTCCGGGACTGTGGGAAAAACTGTTTTTT	CAWSTPGLWEKLFF
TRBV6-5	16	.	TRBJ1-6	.	TGTGCCAGCAGTTACTCGGGGACTCACCTTAATTCACCCCTCCACTTT	CASSYSGTHLNSPLHF
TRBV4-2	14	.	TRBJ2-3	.	TGTGCCAGCAGCCAAGCTAGGGGGACAGATACGCAGTATTTT	CASSQARGTDTQYF
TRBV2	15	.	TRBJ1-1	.	TGTGCCAGCTCGACCCAACAGGTGGGGGGGACTGAAGCTTTCTTT	CASSTQQVGGTEAFF
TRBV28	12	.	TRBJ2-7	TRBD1	TGTGCCAGTGGGACAGCAGCCTACGAGCAGTACTTC	CASGTAAYEQYF
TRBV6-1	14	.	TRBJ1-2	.	TGTGCCAGCAGTGAGGGCCCCGGGGAGGATGGCTACACCTTC	CASSEGPGEDGYTF
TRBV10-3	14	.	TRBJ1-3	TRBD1	TGTGCCATCAGTGAACCGGACAGGGGAAACACCATATATTTT	CAISEPDRGNTIYF
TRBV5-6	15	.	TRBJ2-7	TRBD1	TGTGCCAGCAGCCACGGGACAGGGGCGTCCTACGAGCAGTACTTC	CASSHGTGASYEQYF
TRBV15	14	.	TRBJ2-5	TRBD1	TGTGCCACCAGCTCGACAGGGTTCCAAGAGACCCAGTACTTC	CATSSTGFQETQYF
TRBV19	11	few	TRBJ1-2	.	TGTGCCAGTAGTACCTCCTATGGCTACACCTTC	CASSTSYGYTF
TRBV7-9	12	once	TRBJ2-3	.	TGTGCCAGCACCGACTCACTGGAGCCGCAGTATTTT	CASTDSLEPQYF
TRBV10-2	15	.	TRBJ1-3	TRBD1	TGCGCCAGCGATGGGGACGGGACAGCCGGAAACACCATATATTTT	CASDGDGTAGNTIYF
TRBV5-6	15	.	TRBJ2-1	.	TGTGCCAGCAGCACCGTAGTTCTTGCCGGGAATGAGCAGTTCTTC	CASSTVVLAGNEQFF
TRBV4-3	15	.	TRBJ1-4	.	TGCGCCAGCAGCCTTACAGGGCCCGGGGATGAAAAACTGTTTTTT	CASSLTGPGDEKLFF
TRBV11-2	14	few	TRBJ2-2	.	TGTGCCAGCAGCTTAGGGACAAACACCGGGGAGCTGTTTTTT	CASSLGTNTGELFF
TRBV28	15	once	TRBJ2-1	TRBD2	TGTGCCAGCACCCCAGTACTCCGCGGGAGCAATGAGCAGTTCTTC	CASTPVLRGSNEQFF
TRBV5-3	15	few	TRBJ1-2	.	TGTGCCAGAAGCTTGGGTTCCAGGGTTAACTATGGCTACACCTTC	CARSLGSRVNYGYTF
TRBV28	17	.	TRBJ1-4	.	TGTGCCAGCACGAGACCAAGACAGCATGCAACTAATGAAAAACTGTTTTTT	CASTRPRQHATNEKLFF
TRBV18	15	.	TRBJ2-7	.	TGTGCCAGCTCACCGCCGGGACGTACTCCTCCGGAGCAGTACTTC	CASSPPGRTPPEQYF
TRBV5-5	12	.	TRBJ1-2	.	TGTGCCAGCAGCTTCGGCCTTTATGGCTACACCTTC	CASSFGLYGYTF
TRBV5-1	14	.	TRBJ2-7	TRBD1	TGCGCCAGCAGCTTGGACCGGGACAGGGGCGAGCAGTACTTC	CASSLDRDRGEQYF
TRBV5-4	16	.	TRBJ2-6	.	TGTGCCAGCAGCTTGGGTGGCGGGAATGGGGCCAACGTCCTGACTTTC	CASSLGGGNGANVLTF
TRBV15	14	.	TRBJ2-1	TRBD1	TGTGCCACCAGCTTATTGGACAGGGACAATGAGCAGTTCTTC	CATSLLDRDNEQFF
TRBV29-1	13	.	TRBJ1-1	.	TGCAGCGTTGTTTTAGGGTTGAACACTGAAGCTTTCTTT	CSVVLGLNTEAFF
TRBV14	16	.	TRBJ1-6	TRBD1	TGTGCCAGCACCTCAGAGGTGCGGACAGGCCCTCCAATCCTCCACTTT	CASTSEVRTGPPILHF
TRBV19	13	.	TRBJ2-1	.	TGTGCCAGTAGACGAGACGGGTACAATGAGCAGTTCTTC	CASRRDGYNEQFF
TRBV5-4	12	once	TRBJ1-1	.	TGTGCCAGCAGCGTGTACAGGGAAGGGGCTTTCTTT	CASSVYREGAFF